These 32 T cell receptor beta chains share one sample of origin, sequenced in a study of cytotoxic CD8 clonotypes in ibrutinib-treated CLL. Sequenced by immunoSEQ multiplex PCR; TCRdb stores in-frame clones only, minus some. The repertoire holds roughly 45,000 clones, with approximately 70% as singletons. This specimen consisted of PBMCs, obtained after 24 months of ibrutinib treatment. These receptors were collected from a human donor with chronic lymphocytic leukemia.

V usage is TRBV4-1 and J usage is TRBJ1-1; D is unresolved. Germline CDR1 reads MGHRA; CDR2 reads YSYEKL. The CDR3 spans 15 residues. Trimming took 3 bases from V and 0 from J, leaving 11 bases between them. This chain's CDR3 is CASSHWEQVNTEAFF. Written as DNA, the CDR3 is TGCGCCAGCAGCCATTGGGAGCAAGTGAACACTGAAGCTTTCTTT.

This rearrangement joins TRBV19 to TRBJ1-6; D unresolved. CDR3 length: 15 amino acids. Trimming left V 6 bases short and J 10 bases short, with 19 bases between. CDR1 and CDR2 from the germline V gene are LNHDA and SQIVND (reference sequence). The CDR3 nucleotides read TGTGCCAGTAGCCAGACAAGGTCTGATCGGTCACCCCTCCACTTT. Its protein product is CASSQTRSDRSPLHF. Together with reference TRBV19 and TRBJ1-6, the CDR3 gives the full variable domain: DGGITQSPKYLFRKEGQNVTLSCEQNLNHDAMYWYRQDPGQGLRLIYYSQIVNDFQKGDIAEGYSVSREKKESFPLTVTSAQKNPTAFYLCASSQTRSDRSPLHFGNGTRLTVT.

This chain connects TRBV12-5 to TRBJ2-3; D tentatively fits TRBD1 or TRBD2 (6 bases each). V lost 4 bases and J lost 1, with 12 bases in between. The CDR3 loop spans 15 amino acids. Germline V gives CDR1 LGHNT, CDR2 FRNRAP. The CDR3 is CASGSGALGTDTQYF. The CDR3 bases are TGTGCTAGTGGTTCGGGGGCGCTCGGCACAGATACGCAGTATTTT.

The table lists this clone with a count of one. The chain combines TRBV7-8 with TRBJ1-5; TRBD1 aligns across 10 bases. Trimming took 7 bases from V and 3 from J; bases not matched to a gene: 3. CDR1 is SGHVS and CDR2 is FQNEAQ in the germline V gene. This CDR3 is 14 amino acids long. Here the CDR3 DNA reads TGTGCCAGCACGGGGACAGGGGACAATCAGCCCCAGCATTTT. Translated, it gives CASTGTGDNQPQHF.

The rearrangement uses TRBV6-5 and TRBJ1-1; possibly TRBD1 for D (6 bases). CDR3 size: 13 residues. Germline CDR1 is MNHEY and CDR2 is SVGAGI. Trimming pared 6 bases from V and 10 bases from J, leaving 18 bases between. CDR3 residues: CASRRTRQARAFF. The CDR3 bases are TGTGCCAGCAGGAGGACCCGACAGGCCCGAGCTTTCTTT.

The V gene is TRBV4-1, the J gene TRBJ2-7, with D possibly called TRBD1 or TRBD2 (5 bases each). Germline values: CDR1 MGHRA, CDR2 YSYEKL. The V end lost 3 bases, the J end lost 4 bases, and 16 bases lay between the germline ends. The CDR3 runs 15 residues. Here the CDR3 DNA reads TGCGCCAGCAGCCATGACAGTACTGGAGGATACGAGCAGTACTTC. This codes for CASSHDSTGGYEQYF.

The CDR3 sequence is CSTAEGPGYTF. DNA for the CDR3: TGCAGTACGGCAGAGGGTCCTGGCTACACCTTC. This chain links TRBV20-1 with TRBJ1-2; no clear D gene. There are 11 residues in the CDR3. V lost 8 bases, J lost 7 bases, and 14 bases lay in between. Germline loops: CDR1 DFQATT, CDR2 SNEGSKA (reference sequence).

Notes on this clone: The germline gene is not matched at one end of the junction; a read error may be the cause. V and J are TRBV5-1 and TRBJ1-1; D is possibly TRBD1 (6 bases). CDR1 SGHRS and CDR2 YFSETQ come from the germline V gene. The CDR3 loop spans 15 amino acids. CDR3 protein: CASSLAGRDKREGFF. CDR3 coding DNA: TGCGCCAGCAGCTTGGCCGGGCGGGACAAGAGGGAAGGTTTCTTT.

This rearrangement joins TRBV27 to TRBJ2-7, with 7 bases fitting TRBD2. V dropped 5 bases and J dropped 3; count of bases not matched to a gene: 10. The CDR3 runs 15 residues. CDR1 and CDR2 from the germline V gene are MNHEY and SMNVEV (reference sequence). The CDR3 nucleotides are TGTGCCAGCAGTCTCGGACTAGAAGCTTACTACGAGCAGTACTTC. Translating it yields CASSLGLEAYYEQYF.

This clone has a single count. V usage is TRBV6-1 and J usage is TRBJ1-2; 8 bases are shared with TRBD1. The junction had 12 bases not matched to a gene; V was cut back by 1 base and J by 8 bases. Germline CDR1 reads MNHNS; CDR2 reads SASEGT. This CDR3 region has 16 residues. This chain's CDR3 is CASSEGRGGQGRGYTF. CDR3 nucleotide sequence: TGTGCCAGCAGTGAAGGGAGGGGAGGACAGGGTAGGGGCTACACCTTC.

In this sample, this clone turned up once. The gene calls are TRBV2 and TRBJ1-2, with 7 bases aligning to TRBD1. Losses at the gene ends were 6 bases for V and 4 bases for J; bases not matched to a gene: 8. The CDR3 covers 14 residues. From germline, CDR1 is SNHLY and CDR2 FYNNEI. The CDR3 protein is CASSVTGQGYGYTF. The CDR3 DNA sequence: TGTGCCAGCAGCGTGACAGGGCAGGGCTATGGCTACACCTTC.

The chain combines TRBV6-6 with TRBJ2-7; D not certain. The CDR3 extends over 11 amino acids. V lost 7 bases, J lost 2 bases, and 6 bases lay in between. Germline V lookup: CDR1 MNHNY, CDR2 SVGAGI (reference sequence). The CDR3 coding sequence is TGTGCCAGCAAGTCAACCTACGAGCAGTACTTC. Translated, it gives CASKSTYEQYF.

This clone was seen more than once but under ten times. The V call is TRBV4-1, the J call TRBJ1-5, with 7 positions matching TRBD1. The trim removed 3 bases at V and 4 bases at J, leaving 6 bases unmatched. The length of the CDR3 is 15 residues. Per germline, CDR1 MGHRA and CDR2 YSYEKL. This CDR3 reads CASSHFDRDNQPQHF. The CDR3 nucleotides read TGCGCCAGCAGCCACTTCGACAGGGATAATCAGCCCCAGCATTTT.

The chain couples TRBV5-4 to TRBJ2-5; D is possibly TRBD1 or TRBD2 (5 bases each). Trimming took off 4 bases at V and 5 bases at J, with 21 bases between the two ends. The length of the CDR3 is 16 residues. Germline CDR1 SGHNT, CDR2 YYREEE (reference sequence). The CDR3 DNA sequence: TGTGCCAGCAGCCCTAATAGGGGCGGGCCAGCGGAGACCCAGTACTTC. Protein product: CASSPNRGGPAETQYF. The variable domain in full, with the rest retrieved from reference TRBV5-4 and TRBJ2-5, is ETGVTQSPTHLIKTRGQQVTLRCSSQSGHNTVSWYQQALGQGPQFIFQYYREEENGRGNFPPRFSGLQFPNYSSELNVNALELDDSALYLCASSPNRGGPAETQYFGPGTRLLVL.

The chain links TRBV27 to TRBJ2-3; 8 bases agree with TRBD1. Germline-derived CDR1 and CDR2 are MNHEY and SMNVEV (reference sequence). This CDR3 comprises 14 residues. V was pared by 2 bases and J by 3 bases, with 1 base of the junction left unmatched. Written as DNA, the CDR3 is TGTGCCAGCAGTTTAGGACAGGGTACAGATACGCAGTATTTT. Its protein product is CASSLGQGTDTQYF.

The chain uses TRBV19 and TRBJ2-3; D might be TRBD1 (6 bases). V was cut by 10 bases and J by 2 bases, with 16 bases left in between. Germline CDR1 is LNHDA and CDR2 is SQIVND (reference sequence). CDR3 length: 14 amino acids. The CDR3 sequence is CATRQDLATDTQYF. The CDR3 coding sequence is TGTGCCACCCGACAGGATCTAGCCACAGATACGCAGTATTTT.

This rearrangement joins TRBV19 to TRBJ1-1; no firm D call. The V gene's germline CDR1 is LNHDA and CDR2 SQIVND (reference sequence). The V and J ends lost 2 bases and 10 bases respectively, with 14 bases between them. This CDR3 has 13 amino acids. The CDR3 DNA reads as TGTGCCAGTAGTATACGGATGAGGGATCTAGCTTTCTTT. This codes for CASSIRMRDLAFF. Filled out from reference TRBV19 and TRBJ1-1, the complete variable domain reads DGGITQSPKYLFRKEGQNVTLSCEQNLNHDAMYWYRQDPGQGLRLIYYSQIVNDFQKGDIAEGYSVSREKKESFPLTVTSAQKNPTAFYLCASSIRMRDLAFFGQGTRLTVV.

This clone has only a few counts. This chain links TRBV10-3 with TRBJ1-2; D unresolved. V lost 4 bases and J 0 bases, leaving 6 bases between the germline ends. Germline V gene sequence: CDR1 ENHRY, CDR2 SYGVKD. This CDR3 region has 13 residues. The CDR3 region has the DNA TGTGCCATCAGTGCCTCAACTAACTATGGCTACACCTTC. It yields the protein CAISASTNYGYTF.

The chain uses TRBV7-9 and TRBJ2-7; a possible D gene is TRBD2 (6 bases). V lost 5 bases and J lost 1, with 9 bases in between. The CDR3 is made up of 13 amino acids. The germline V gene encodes CDR1 SEHNR and CDR2 FQNEAQ (reference sequence). The CDR3 region has the DNA TGTGCCAGCAGCCAAGGGACTTCCTACGAGCAGTACTTC. Its protein product is CASSQGTSYEQYF.

The chain carries TRBV5-1 and TRBJ2-7; 7 bases are a match to TRBD2. The CDR3 spans 15 residues. V was pared by 2 bases and J by 2 bases, with 7 bases of the junction left unmatched. Germline values: CDR1 SGHRS, CDR2 YFSETQ. Written as DNA, the CDR3 is TGCGCCAGCAGCTTACGACTAGCTAATCCCTACGAGCAGTACTTC. This encodes CASSLRLANPYEQYF.

The chain recombines TRBV4-2 with TRBJ2-3; tentatively, D is TRBD1 or TRBD2 (5 bases each). V dropped 1 base and J dropped 6 bases, with 14 bases sitting between them. Germline CDR1 LGHNA, CDR2 YNFKEQ. This CDR3 is 15 amino acids long. CDR3 DNA sequence: TGTGCCAGCAGCCAAGGAGAGATCGAGGGGGATACGCAGTATTTT. It encodes CASSQGEIEGDTQYF.

The chain has TRBV7-2 and TRBJ2-5; D is possibly TRBD2 (6 bases). There are 13 residues in the CDR3. The germline gives CDR1 SGHTA, CDR2 FQGNSA. Trimming took 5 bases from V and 4 from J, leaving 11 bases between them. CDR3 nucleotides: TGTGCCAGCAGCCCCCGGGGGACAGAGACCCAGTACTTC. It is translated as CASSPRGTETQYF.

The genes are TRBV25-1 and TRBJ1-2, with a weak D call TRBD1 (6 bases). Trimming pared 4 bases from V and 2 bases from J, leaving 11 bases between. The CDR3 consists of 14 residues. The germline gives CDR1 MGHDK, CDR2 SYGVNS. The CDR3 loop reads CASSVRTENYGYTF. CDR3 coding DNA: TGTGCCAGCAGTGTAAGGACAGAAAACTATGGCTACACCTTC.

This clone has a handful of counts. The chain recombines TRBV7-9 with TRBJ2-3; D call uncertain. V lost 3 bases and J lost 0, with 13 bases in between. Germline V gene data show CDR1 as SEHNR and CDR2 as FQNEAQ (reference sequence). The CDR3 is 16 amino acids. CDR3 nucleotide sequence: TGTGCCAGCAGCTTGCTTCTTTGGGCTAGCACAGATACGCAGTATTTT. Protein sequence: CASSLLLWASTDTQYF.

The rearrangement joins TRBV7-6 to TRBJ2-1; 8 bases agree with TRBD2. Germline lookup yields CDR1 SGHVS and CDR2 FNYEAQ. The CDR3 is made up of 17 amino acids. V lost 3 bases to trimming and J lost 2 bases; unmatched junction nucleotides: 9. CDR3 DNA sequence: TGTGCCAGCAGCTTCGCGGGACGGGAGGGTACCTACAATGAGCAGTTCTTC. Amino acid sequence: CASSFAGREGTYNEQFF.

CDR3 sequence reads: CASSTGTNQPQHF. In DNA, the CDR3 is TGTGCCAGTAGTACCGGTACCAATCAGCCCCAGCATTTT. The chain is built from TRBV19 and TRBJ1-5; D uncertain. Germline values: CDR1 LNHDA, CDR2 SQIVND (reference sequence). Trimming pared 4 bases from V and 3 bases from J, leaving 7 bases between. CDR3 size: 13 residues. The full variable domain, in which reference TRBV19 and TRBJ1-5 provide the parts outside the CDR3, is DGGITQSPKYLFRKEGQNVTLSCEQNLNHDAMYWYRQDPGQGLRLIYYSQIVNDFQKGDIAEGYSVSREKKESFPLTVTSAQKNPTAFYLCASSTGTNQPQHFGDGTRLSIL.

This clone is classed as medium-sized. This chain uses TRBV10-2 with TRBJ2-7; no clear D gene. The CDR3 contains 11 residues. Trimming cost V 7 bases and J 1 base, with 5 bases left between them. Germline CDR1 is WSHSY and CDR2 is SAAADI. CDR3 region: CASTGSYEQYF. Here the CDR3 DNA reads TGCGCCAGCACTGGATCCTACGAGCAGTACTTC.

A few counts support this clone. This chain joins TRBV4-1 and TRBJ2-2; 14 bases are a match to TRBD2. CDR1 and CDR2 (germline): MGHRA, YSYEKL. The CDR3 runs 18 residues. V lost 2 bases to trimming and J lost 4 bases; unmatched junction nucleotides: 6. As DNA, the CDR3 is TGCGCCAGCAGCCAATGGGCGGGACTAGCGGGGGTCACCGGGGAGCTGTTTTTT. It translates to CASSQWAGLAGVTGELFF.

The rearrangement uses TRBV6-9 and TRBJ2-7; 7 nucleotides align to TRBD1. J lost 4 bases, V lost 11 bases, and 5 bases had no gene match. The CDR3 has 11 residues. CDR1 is MNHGY and CDR2 is SVAAGI in the germline V gene. The CDR3: CADRAGYEQYF. The CDR3 nucleotides are TGTGCCGACAGGGCCGGATACGAGCAGTACTTC.

The chain recombines TRBV19 with TRBJ2-7, with D perhaps being TRBD1 or TRBD2 (5 bases each). Between the trimmed V and J ends, which lost 1 base and 4 bases, there was a span of 14 bases. Germline values: CDR1 LNHDA, CDR2 SQIVND (reference sequence). CDR3 length: 15 residues. The CDR3: CASSIGRGALYEQYF. The CDR3 coding sequence is TGTGCCAGTAGTATAGGGAGAGGGGCTCTATACGAGCAGTACTTC.

This clone was counted a few times. This chain links TRBV27 with TRBJ1-5; D is possibly TRBD1 (5 bases). The CDR3 covers 16 residues. The germline V gene encodes CDR1 MNHEY and CDR2 SMNVEV (reference sequence). The V gene lost 6 bases and the J gene lost 2 bases, with 17 bases spanning the gap. CDR3 nucleotides: TGTGCCAGCAGCTACCGCGGGGGGGGACGCAATCAGCCCCAGCATTTT. Its protein is CASSYRGGGRNQPQHF.

The chain links TRBV4-1 to TRBJ2-1; D unresolved. The CDR3 is made up of 13 amino acids. Per the germline V gene, CDR1 is MGHRA and CDR2 is YSYEKL. Deletions cut 2 bases from V and 12 bases from J, with 14 bases between. In DNA, the CDR3 is TGCGCCAGCAGCCAAATGCCATCTGATGCGCAGTTCTTC. Its translation is CASSQMPSDAQFF.